Listed below are T cell receptor beta chains from one sample, sequenced in a study of cytomegalovirus exposure and HLA in healthy donors. Profiling relied on immunoSEQ multiplex PCR, and the TCRdb table lists in-frame clones only, not all of them. Among under 300,000 clones listed, more than 55% were seen once. Sample: PBMCs. The receptor source for this set is a female donor in good health and CMV-seronegative. The conserved cysteine and the conserved F or W are not part of the CDR3 here. The D gene is left open where the match is weak.

d_call j_call v_call cdr3_aa
TRBD2 TRBJ2-3 TRBV2 AVIAGGNTDTQY
NA TRBJ1-2 TRBV27 ASSLGQGGYGYT
TRBD1 TRBJ2-1 TRBV27 ASSGLGTGAGNEQF
TRBD1 TRBJ2-1 TRBV5-6 ASSPLWDRGYNEQF
TRBD1 TRBJ1-5 TRBV2 ASSGGRGNQPQH
NA TRBJ2-7 TRBV4-2 ASSQATNPFPYEQY
TRBD1 TRBJ1-2 TRBV2 ASSDRTGSGYT
TRBD1 TRBJ2-7 TRBV14 ASSQAPGQAYEQY
NA TRBJ2-7 TRBV29-1 SVMSGEMSSYEQY
NA TRBJ2-5 TRBV11-2 ASTMGAVTRETQY
NA TRBJ1-5 TRBV13 ASSEMEAQH
TRBD1 TRBJ1-2 TRBV6-1 ASRDRDRTNYGYT
TRBD2 TRBJ2-3 TRBV11-2 ASHRGNREALRQY
TRBD2 TRBJ2-1 TRBV12-5 ASGIGEGPYNEQF
TRBD1 TRBJ2-1 TRBV11-3 ASSHNRGRNEQF
NA TRBJ2-1 TRBV5-4 AIQGRNYNEQF
TRBD1 TRBJ2-7 TRBV2 ASSPQTGGSERQY
TRBD1 TRBJ2-7 TRBV5-1 ASSGPGQGTVEQY
TRBD2 TRBJ2-5 TRBV7-9 ASSSRVSGRSHAETQY
TRBD2 TRBJ2-1 TRBV7-4 ASSSRTRAPKHEHNEQF
TRBD1 TRBJ2-1 TRBV18 ASSPRDRGHEQF
NA TRBJ1-5 TRBV28 ASRITTGSQH
TRBD1 TRBJ2-3 TRBV6-6 ASSYRDRADTQY
NA TRBJ2-7 TRBV27 ASSLNSYRGEQY
NA TRBJ2-7 TRBV21-1 ASSNPVKRPYEQY
TRBD2 TRBJ2-2 TRBV7-9 ASSWIGGRGNTGELF
NA TRBJ2-6 TRBV27 ASSPRVVGANVLT
NA TRBJ2-2 TRBV12-5 ASGLVVTGNTGELF
TRBD2 TRBJ2-1 TRBV5-1 ASSPGTNDEQF
TRBD2 TRBJ2-7 TRBV29-1 SVESGTSDEQY
TRBD2 TRBJ2-1 TRBV4-1 ASSQESGSYYNEQF
TRBD1 TRBJ1-2 TRBV19 ASSPGGTGGYGYT
NA TRBJ2-3 TRBV2 ASTGGRTDTQY
TRBD1 TRBJ2-1 TRBV6-1 ASSEKTGVDEQF
NA TRBJ1-5 TRBV5-1 ASSLMGQLNQPQH
NA TRBJ2-5 TRBV18 ASSPSPVFQETQY
TRBD2 TRBJ2-1 TRBV9 ASSVGIAGALGNEQF
NA TRBJ2-1 TRBV28 ATRASYNEQF